What follows is one T cell receptor beta chain and its context. Antigen specificity is unknown. The data derive from a study of blood T cells in healthy people across ages. Notes on the study in general: A strong correlation was seen between TCR beta diversity and naive T cell percentage. No conclusive comparison of naive versus antigen-experienced cells was possible with unsorted PBMCs.

Each individual donor underwent a draw of approximately 9.8 milliliters of peripheral blood. The J segment lost 2 bases and the V segment lost 1 base, leaving 2 bases of the junction unmatched. This CDR3 has 16 residues. CDR1 SGHRS and CDR2 YFSETQ come from the germline V gene. Using a J-beta primer mix together with a sample-barcoded 5' primer, a second PCR was run for about 6 to 12 cycles. In TCRdb, the 5' RACE reads were re-called with MiXCR into one record per CDR3 protein. The table shows around 1,800,000 distinct CDR3 sequences, with 35% to 50% occurring only once. The TCR sequence derives from a human donor in good health. The rearrangement joins TRBV5-1 to TRBJ2-1; TRBD1 matches at 11 bases. The sequenced material came from blood. The CDR3 here is CASSLQGQGAYNEQFF. Here the CDR3 DNA reads TGCGCCAGCAGCTTGCAGGGACAGGGGGCCTACAATGAGCAGTTCTTC. Full variable domain (missing parts from reference TRBV5-1 and TRBJ2-1): KAGVTQTPRYLIKTRGQQVTLSCSPISGHRSVSWYQQTPGQGLQFLFEYFSETQRNKGNFPGRFSGRQFSNSRSEMNVSTLELGDSALYLCASSLQGQGAYNEQFFGPGTRLTVL.